This entry lists 17 T cell receptor beta chains sequenced from one sample in a study of blood T cell repertoires in COVID-19. Method: immunoSEQ multiplex PCR; TCRdb's copy keeps in-frame clones and lacks some. The sample holds fewer than 350,000 clones, 70% to 90% seen once. The sample was peripheral blood. The receptors originated from a woman aged 25 to 39 with COVID-19, enrolled during active disease.

The J gene is TRBJ2-1, the V gene TRBV5-1; 10 positions agree with TRBD1. Per germline, CDR1 SGHRS and CDR2 YFSETQ. V dropped 4 bases and J dropped 13; count of bases not matched to a gene: 8. The CDR3 length is 13 residues. CDR3 DNA: TGCGCCAGCAGCCCAGGGGACAGGGGTCTCCAGTTCTTC. The encoded protein is CASSPGDRGLQFF. Full variable domain (rest looked up from reference TRBV5-1 and TRBJ2-1): KAGVTQTPRYLIKTRGQQVTLSCSPISGHRSVSWYQQTPGQGLQFLFEYFSETQRNKGNFPGRFSGRQFSNSRSEMNVSTLELGDSALYLCASSPGDRGLQFFGPGTRLTVL.

This clone has just one count. This chain joins TRBV3-1 (or the pseudogene TRBV3-2) and TRBJ1-2; no clear D. The CDR3 is 16 amino acids. Trimming pared 0 bases from V and 6 bases from J, leaving 17 bases between. The germline CDR1 and CDR2 sequences are LGHDT and YNNKEL (reference sequence). CDR3 nucleotide sequence: TGTGCCAGCAGCCAAGATTTCGGAGGTTCTCCGAATGGCTACACCTTC. Residues: CASSQDFGGSPNGYTF.

This chain joins TRBV6-5 and TRBJ1-3; TRBD1 matches 9 bases. J lost 0 bases, V lost 10 bases, and 7 bases had no gene match. Germline V gene data show CDR1 as MNHEY and CDR2 as SVGAGI. CDR3 length: 15 residues. CDR3 sequence: CATRTGVSSGNTIYF. The CDR3 DNA reads as TGTGCCACCCGGACAGGGGTCTCCTCTGGAAACACCATATATTTT.

Here the CDR3 DNA reads TGCGCCAGCAGCTTGGGCGACAGGCAAAGGAATTCACCCCTCCACTTT. Its protein product is CASSLGDRQRNSPLHF. The J gene is TRBJ1-6, the V gene TRBV5-1; a possible D gene is TRBD1 (6 bases). The CDR3 length is 16 residues. Trimming pared 0 bases from V and 7 bases from J, leaving 14 bases between. Per the germline V gene, CDR1 is SGHRS and CDR2 is YFSETQ. The entire variable domain, with the rest obtained from reference TRBV5-1 and TRBJ1-6, is as follows: KAGVTQTPRYLIKTRGQQVTLSCSPISGHRSVSWYQQTPGQGLQFLFEYFSETQRNKGNFPGRFSGRQFSNSRSEMNVSTLELGDSALYLCASSLGDRQRNSPLHFGNGTRLTVT.

This sequence joins TRBV5-8 and TRBJ1-1; D gene ambiguous. Germline values: CDR1 SGHTS, CDR2 YDEGEE. The CDR3 contains 13 residues. Deletions cut 6 bases from V and 2 bases from J, with 11 bases between. The DNA for the CDR3 is TGTGCCAGCAAGCAGCAACTAAACACTGAAGCTTTCTTT. Residues: CASKQQLNTEAFF.

The chain combines TRBV7-9 with TRBJ1-3, with 7 positions matching TRBD1. V was clipped by 5 bases and J by 0 bases; unmatched bases: 4. Germline assignment: CDR1 SEHNR and CDR2 FQNEAQ (reference sequence). The CDR3 sequence is 15 residues long. CDR3: CASSRTGDSGNTIYF. In nucleotides, the CDR3 is TGTGCCAGCAGCCGTACAGGGGACTCTGGAAACACCATATATTTT.

The rearrangement uses TRBV19 and TRBJ1-3, with D unclear. The germline V and J ends were trimmed by 9 bases and 0 bases, with 12 bases remaining between them. CDR3 length: 14 residues. Germline CDR1 and CDR2: LNHDA and SQIVND (reference sequence). The CDR3 reads CASTQVNSGNTIYF. CDR3 sequence (DNA): TGTGCCAGCACTCAGGTGAACTCTGGAAACACCATATATTTT.

This chain connects TRBV7-3 to TRBJ1-5; no reliable D call. The CDR3 totals 15 residues. Germline lookup yields CDR1 SGHTA and CDR2 FQGTGA. V was trimmed by 6 bases and J by 2 bases, leaving 14 bases between them. The CDR3 region is CASREGGIGNQPQHF. As DNA, the CDR3 is TGTGCCAGCAGAGAGGGAGGCATCGGCAATCAGCCCCAGCATTTT.

CDR3 protein: CASSLWTGYGYTF. CDR3 DNA: TGTGCCAGCAGTTTGTGGACAGGCTATGGCTACACCTTC. The chain links TRBV12-3 or TRBV12-4 to TRBJ1-2; 7 positions match TRBD1. The CDR3 spans 13 residues. The junction had 2 bases not matched to a gene; V was cut back by 3 bases and J by 4 bases.

This rearrangement joins TRBV10-3 to TRBJ1-2; D unresolved. The V end was cut by 10 bases, the J end by 5 bases, with 11 bases between. Germline CDR1 and CDR2: ENHRY and SYGVKD. The CDR3 is made up of 11 amino acids. Here the CDR3 DNA reads TGTGCCACCGGTCGGGATTATGGCTACACCTTC. It specifies CATGRDYGYTF.

The chain carries TRBV19 and TRBJ1-2; 7 positions match TRBD1. The CDR3 consists of 15 residues. CDR1 is LNHDA, CDR2 SQIVND, per germline (reference sequence). The V and J ends lost 6 bases and 7 bases, in that order; junction bases with no gene match: 14. As DNA, the CDR3 is TGTGCCAGTAGCATCCCGCGTCCAGGGGGAAGTGGCTACACCTTC. It yields the protein CASSIPRPGGSGYTF.

This clone has just a few counts. This chain joins TRBV7-3 and TRBJ1-3, with D perhaps matching TRBD1 (5 bases). This CDR3 is built from 17 residues. With 5 bases removed from V and 0 bases from J, the gap between germline ends came to 17 bases. The germline CDR1 and CDR2 sequences are SGHTA and FQGTGA. As DNA, the CDR3 is TGTGCCAGCAGCCCCGGGAGGGGTTCCTTCTCTGGAAACACCATATATTTT. It encodes CASSPGRGSFSGNTIYF.

This clone has more than one count but fewer than ten. This chain links TRBV18 with TRBJ2-1; D gene unclear. CDR3 length equals 15 residues. Germline CDR1 is KGHSH and CDR2 is LQKENI. V was shortened by 3 bases and J by 5 bases, with 14 bases between the two germline ends. The DNA for the CDR3 is TGTGCCAGCTCACCCTCGCGGAGAAAGGACAATGAGCAGTTCTTC. Amino acid sequence: CASSPSRRKDNEQFF.

This chain connects TRBV7-3 to TRBJ2-5; D is possibly TRBD2 (6 bases). V lost 7 bases and J lost 1, with 16 bases in between. This CDR3 contains 15 residues. The germline CDR1 and CDR2 sequences are SGHTA and FQGTGA. The CDR3 sequence: CASNPRDSTQETQYF. The CDR3 DNA follows: TGTGCCAGCAACCCCAGGGACTCAACCCAAGAGACCCAGTACTTC.

The sample holds one count of this clone. This chain links TRBV19 with TRBJ2-6; the D is unclear. The ends were cut back, 11 bases at V and 0 bases at J, with 11 bases in the middle. CDR1 LNHDA and CDR2 SQIVND come from the germline V gene (reference sequence). The CDR3 extends over 14 amino acids. The DNA for the CDR3 is TGTGCCTCGACACAGAGCTCTGGGGCCAACGTCCTGACTTTC. Translation gives CASTQSSGANVLTF.

This chain connects TRBV6-5 to TRBJ1-5, with D hard to call. CDR1 and CDR2 (germline): MNHEY, SVGAGI. Between the trimmed V and J ends, which lost 6 bases and 1 base, there was a span of 13 bases. There are 15 residues in the CDR3. CDR3 in DNA: TGTGCCAGCAGCATCGGGATAGGGAGCAATCAGCCCCAGCATTTT. Its protein product is CASSIGIGSNQPQHF.

The J gene is TRBJ1-4, the V gene TRBV7-8; D is uncertain. The CDR3 covers 15 residues. V was cut by 5 bases and J by 7 bases, with 17 bases left in between. Germline V gene lookup returns CDR1 SGHVS and CDR2 FQNEAQ. This chain's CDR3 is CASSPRTAFGEKLFF. In DNA, the CDR3 is TGTGCCAGCAGCCCCCGGACTGCCTTTGGTGAAAAACTGTTTTTT.